This T cell receptor beta chain is drawn from a study of T-cell memory formation after mild COVID-19. Study-level findings and limits: The study found balanced CD4/CD8 in clones contracting day 15 to 85 and a CD4+ lean in later expanders.

For this clonotype: Its specificity is unknown.

TCR alpha and TCR beta cDNA libraries with sample barcodes and UMIs came from 5'RACE using constant-segment primers. One entry per CDR3 protein results from TCRdb running MiXCR on the 5' RACE reads. The sample contains about 180,000 distinct CDR3 sequences, under 20% of which appear only once. The TCR originated in a man in his late teens or twenties who had mild COVID-19 (a few samples of this study predate the infection). Cell type and time point are not known. Sequencing was done on a sample of PBMCs or a T cell subset sorted from them (not recorded which).

The CDR3 bases are TGCGCCAGCAGCTTGGAACAGGGGCTGAACACCGGGGAGCTGTTTTTT. It yields the protein CASSLEQGLNTGELFF. V is TRBV5-1 and J is TRBJ2-2; 7 nucleotides line up with TRBD1. V dropped 0 bases and J dropped 1; count of bases not matched to a gene: 3. The CDR3 spans 16 residues. In germline, CDR1 is SGHRS, CDR2 YFSETQ.